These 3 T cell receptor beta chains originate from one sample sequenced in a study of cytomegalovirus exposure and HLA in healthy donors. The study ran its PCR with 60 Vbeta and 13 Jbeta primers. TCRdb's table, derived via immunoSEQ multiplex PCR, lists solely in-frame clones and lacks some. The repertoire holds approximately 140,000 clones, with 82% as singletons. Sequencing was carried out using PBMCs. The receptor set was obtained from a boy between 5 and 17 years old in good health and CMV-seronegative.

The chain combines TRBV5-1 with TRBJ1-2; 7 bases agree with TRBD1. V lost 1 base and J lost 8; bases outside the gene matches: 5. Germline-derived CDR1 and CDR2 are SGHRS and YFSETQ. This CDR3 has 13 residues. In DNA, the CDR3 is TGCGCCAGCAGCTTGAAGGGGGCGGGCGGCTACACCTTC. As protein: CASSLKGAGGYTF.

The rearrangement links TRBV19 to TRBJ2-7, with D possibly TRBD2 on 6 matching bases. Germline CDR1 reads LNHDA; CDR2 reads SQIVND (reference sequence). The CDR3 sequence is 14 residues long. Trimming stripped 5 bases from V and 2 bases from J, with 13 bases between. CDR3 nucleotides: TGTGCCAGTAGTCTTTCGGCGGGGACCTACGAGCAGTACTTC. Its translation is CASSLSAGTYEQYF.

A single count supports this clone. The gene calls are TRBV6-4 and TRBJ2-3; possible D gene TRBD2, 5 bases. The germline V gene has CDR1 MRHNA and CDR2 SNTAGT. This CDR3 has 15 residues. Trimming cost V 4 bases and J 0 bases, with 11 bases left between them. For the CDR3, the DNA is TGTGCCAGCAGTGTTTCGGGAACTAGCACAGATACGCAGTATTTT. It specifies CASSVSGTSTDTQYF.